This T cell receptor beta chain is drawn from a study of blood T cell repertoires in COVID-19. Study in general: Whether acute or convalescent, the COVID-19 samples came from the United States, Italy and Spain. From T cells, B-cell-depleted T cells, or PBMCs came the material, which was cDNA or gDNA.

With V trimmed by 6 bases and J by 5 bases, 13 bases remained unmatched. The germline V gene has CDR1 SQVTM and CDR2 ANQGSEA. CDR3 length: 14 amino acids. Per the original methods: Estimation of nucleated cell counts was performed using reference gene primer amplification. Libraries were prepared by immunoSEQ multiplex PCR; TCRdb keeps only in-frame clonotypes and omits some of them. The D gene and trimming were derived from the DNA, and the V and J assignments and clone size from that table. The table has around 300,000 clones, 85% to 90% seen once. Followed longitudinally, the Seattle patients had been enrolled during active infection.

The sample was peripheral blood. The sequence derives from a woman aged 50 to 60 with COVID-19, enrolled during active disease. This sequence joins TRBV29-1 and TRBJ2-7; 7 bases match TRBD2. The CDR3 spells CSVAMGSGRNEQYF. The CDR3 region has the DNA TGCAGCGTCGCGATGGGTTCCGGGAGGAACGAGCAGTACTTC.